This T cell receptor beta chain originates from a study of CD8 T cells in Susac syndrome. The germline V gene has CDR1 SQVTM and CDR2 ANQGSEA. The CDR3 has 11 residues. V dropped 4 bases and J dropped 1 base, with 4 bases sitting between them. Comments on this clonotype: The target antigen is unknown.

Overall study findings and caveats: The study admitted that it had a relatively small number of individuals in its TCR sequencing and HLA analysis.

The RNA input was roughly 0.5 to 1 ug, and it was reverse transcribed with random hexamers. Across 54 Vbeta and 13 Jbeta, immunoSEQ multiplex PCR amplified TCR beta CDR3. MiXCR, run by TCRdb on the immunoSEQ multiplex PCR reads, gives a single entry per CDR3 protein. The top ten hold approximately 0.48% of the sample, which has more than 65,000 distinct CDR3 sequences, 85% to 95% seen once. Sequencing of TCR beta was carried out in blood CD8+ and CD4+ T cells. CD8+ and CD4+ T cells were negatively isolated; TEMRA cells were FACS-enriched. This TCR was sampled from a human donor with Susac syndrome. V is TRBV29-1 and J is TRBJ1-1; no definite D call. The sample consisted of CD8+ T cells from PBMCs. This chain's CDR3 is CSVGANTEAFF. The CDR3 nucleotides read TGCAGCGTTGGCGCGAACACTGAAGCTTTCTTT.